This is a list of T cell receptor beta chains from one sample in a study of blood T cell repertoires in COVID-19. Libraries were prepared by immunoSEQ multiplex PCR; TCRdb keeps only in-frame clonotypes and omits some of them. The data contain about 440,000 clones, roughly 87% of them seen just once; the ten biggest clones take up approximately 0.65%. Sequencing used PBMCs or T cells enriched from blood (not recorded which). The receptors shown here come from a man aged 18 to 29 who had recovered from COVID-19. Each CDR3 is given with its conserved first and last residue. A D gene is named only where the DNA matches it firmly. Clone size is not always given. Where it is, it says once, few, many or a class for expanded clones.

d_call	v_call	j_call	clone_size	cdr3_nt	cdr3_aa
.	TRBV12-3/TRBV12-4	TRBJ2-3	.	TGTGCCAGCAGGTGGACAGTAGCAGATACGCAGTATTTT	CASRWTVADTQYF
TRBD1	TRBV7-2	TRBJ1-5	.	TGTGCCAGCAGCTTCTCCGGGACAGGGGGACAGCCCCAGCATTTT	CASSFSGTGGQPQHF
.	TRBV9	TRBJ2-3	.	TGTGCCAGCAGCGTAGATCGGGGAGGCCCAGATACGCAGTATTTT	CASSVDRGGPDTQYF
.	TRBV2	TRBJ1-4	.	TGTGCCAGCAGTGAACGATTAGCAACTAATGAAAAACTGTTTTTT	CASSERLATNEKLFF
TRBD1	TRBV18	TRBJ1-6	.	TGTGCCAGCTCACCACCGCCAGGGGGCCCTTCACCCCTCCACTTT	CASSPPPGGPSPLHF
.	TRBV5-1	TRBJ1-5	.	TGCGCCAGCAGCTTGGGAGCAGGCGACCAGCCCCAGCATTTT	CASSLGAGDQPQHF
.	TRBV3-1/TRBV3-2	TRBJ1-3	.	TGTGCCAGCAGCCAAGGACAGTTGAGCTCTGGAAACACCATATATTTT	CASSQGQLSSGNTIYF
.	TRBV5-4	TRBJ2-2	.	TGTGCCAGCAGCTTGGCCGGGATAAACACCGGGGAGCTGTTTTTT	CASSLAGINTGELFF
TRBD1	TRBV6-5	TRBJ1-2	once	TGTGCCAGCAGTTCGGACAGGGGGAGAGTAAACTATGGCTACACCTTC	CASSSDRGRVNYGYTF
.	TRBV3-1/TRBV3-2	TRBJ2-2	.	TGTGCCAGCAGCCCACGGGGGACTCCTCTGAACAGAGGGGAGCTGTTTTTT	CASSPRGTPLNRGELFF